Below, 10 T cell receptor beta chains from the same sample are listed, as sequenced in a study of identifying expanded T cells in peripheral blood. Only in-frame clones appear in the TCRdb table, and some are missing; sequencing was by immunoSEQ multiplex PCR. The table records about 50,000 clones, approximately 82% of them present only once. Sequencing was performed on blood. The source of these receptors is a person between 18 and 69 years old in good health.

Here the CDR3 DNA reads TGTGCCAGCAGCAGGGGGACTAGCGGGAGCACAGATACGCAGTATTTT. Its protein is CASSRGTSGSTDTQYF. The chain couples TRBV7-2 to TRBJ2-3, with 12 bases fitting TRBD2. CDR3 length equals 16 residues. Germline trimming cut 5 bases from V and 0 bases from J; bases unmatched to any gene: 3. Germline-derived CDR1 and CDR2 are SGHTA and FQGNSA.

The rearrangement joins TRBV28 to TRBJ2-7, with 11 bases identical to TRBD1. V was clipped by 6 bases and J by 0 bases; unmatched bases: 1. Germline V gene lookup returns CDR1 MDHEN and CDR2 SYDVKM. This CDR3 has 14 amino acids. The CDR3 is CASRGQGASYEQYF. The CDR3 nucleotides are TGTGCCAGCAGAGGACAGGGGGCCTCCTACGAGCAGTACTTC. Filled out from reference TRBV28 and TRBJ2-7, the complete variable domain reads DVKVTQSSRYLVKRTGEKVFLECVQDMDHENMFWYRQDPGLGLRLIYFSYDVKMKEKGDIPEGYSVSREKKERFSLILESASTNQTSMYLCASRGQGASYEQYFGPGTRLTVT.

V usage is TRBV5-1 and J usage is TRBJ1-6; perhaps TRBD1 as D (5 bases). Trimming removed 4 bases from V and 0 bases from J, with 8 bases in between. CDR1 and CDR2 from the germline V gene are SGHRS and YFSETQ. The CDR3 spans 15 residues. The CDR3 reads CASSQGNSYNSPLHF. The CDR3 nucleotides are TGCGCCAGCAGCCAGGGTAACTCCTATAATTCACCCCTCCACTTT.

CDR3 DNA: TGTGCCATCAGTTCGCAGCCGCGGACCCCTGGCACAGATACGCAGTATTTT. Translated, it gives CAISSQPRTPGTDTQYF. The rearrangement links TRBV10-3 to TRBJ2-3; D is unclear. This CDR3 has 17 residues. V lost 5 bases to trimming and J lost 1 base, with 19 bases between them. Germline CDR1 and CDR2: ENHRY and SYGVKD.

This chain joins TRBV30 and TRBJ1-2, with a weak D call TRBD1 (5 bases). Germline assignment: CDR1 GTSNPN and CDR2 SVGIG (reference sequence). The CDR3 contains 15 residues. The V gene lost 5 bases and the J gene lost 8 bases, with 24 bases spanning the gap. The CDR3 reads CAWHPGEARAVGYTF. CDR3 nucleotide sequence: TGTGCCTGGCACCCCGGTGAGGCCAGGGCTGTAGGCTACACCTTC.

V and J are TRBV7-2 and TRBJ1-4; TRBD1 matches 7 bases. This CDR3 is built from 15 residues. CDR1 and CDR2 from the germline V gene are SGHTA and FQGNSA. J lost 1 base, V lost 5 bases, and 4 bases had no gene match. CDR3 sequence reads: CASSAYRGTNEKLFF. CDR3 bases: TGTGCCAGCAGCGCCTACAGGGGAACTAATGAAAAACTGTTTTTT.

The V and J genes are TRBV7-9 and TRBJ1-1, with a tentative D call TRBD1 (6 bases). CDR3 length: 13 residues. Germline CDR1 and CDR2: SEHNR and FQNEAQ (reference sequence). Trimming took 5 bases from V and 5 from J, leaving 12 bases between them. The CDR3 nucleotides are TGTGCCAGCAGCCGAGGACAGTGGACTGAAGCTTTCTTT. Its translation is CASSRGQWTEAFF. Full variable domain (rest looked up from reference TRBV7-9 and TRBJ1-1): DTGVSQNPRHKITKRGQNVTFRCDPISEHNRLYWYRQTLGQGPEFLTYFQNEAQLEKSRLLSDRFSAERPKGSFSTLEIQRTEQGDSAMYLCASSRGQWTEAFFGQGTRLTVV.

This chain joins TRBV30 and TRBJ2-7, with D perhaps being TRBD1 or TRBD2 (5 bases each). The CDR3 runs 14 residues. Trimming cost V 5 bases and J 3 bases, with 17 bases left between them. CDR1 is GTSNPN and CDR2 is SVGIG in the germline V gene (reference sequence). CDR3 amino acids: CAWARGGSNYEQYF. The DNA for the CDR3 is TGTGCCTGGGCAAGGGGTGGGAGTAACTACGAGCAGTACTTC.

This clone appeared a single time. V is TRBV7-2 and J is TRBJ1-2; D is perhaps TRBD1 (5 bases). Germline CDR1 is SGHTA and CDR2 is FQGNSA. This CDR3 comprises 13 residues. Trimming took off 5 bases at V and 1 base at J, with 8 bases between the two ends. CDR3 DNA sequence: TGTGCCAGCAGCCCAGGGTTTAACTATGGCTACACCTTC. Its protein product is CASSPGFNYGYTF.

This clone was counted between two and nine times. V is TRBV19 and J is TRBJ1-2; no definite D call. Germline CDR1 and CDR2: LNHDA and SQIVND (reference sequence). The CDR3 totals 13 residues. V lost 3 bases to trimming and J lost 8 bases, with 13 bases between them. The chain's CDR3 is CASSMEYSGGYTF. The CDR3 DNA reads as TGTGCCAGTAGTATGGAGTATTCGGGAGGCTACACCTTC.